A single T cell receptor beta chain is shown here with its context. Antigen: not known. The assay was immunoSEQ multiplex PCR, and TCRdb's table has in-frame clones only and misses some. Of about 44,000 clones in the sample, around 80% are singletons; the top ten hold 4.5% to 5.5%. This record comes from a study of OX40 agonist ivuxolimab in advanced cancers. Turning to the study itself: Past anti-PD-1, anti-PD-L1 or anti-CTLA-4 therapy was accepted, and 40% to 50% had received some.

Findings and limits, study-wide: There was clonal expansion of CD4+ and CD8+ blood T cells by week 6 at 0.1 to 3.0 mg/kg. On average, a greater number of expanded clones characterised CD8+ T cells relative to CD4+.

The sequencing used CD4+ or CD8+ T cells sorted from blood, collected in a trial of the OX40 agonist ivuxolimab. The receptor was derived from an adult with an advanced solid tumor such as melanoma, head and neck, liver or kidney cancer.

The CDR3 reads CASSLLSAGKAGELFF. In DNA, the CDR3 is TGTGCCAGCAGCTTGTTATCTGCCGGGAAGGCCGGGGAGCTGTTTTTT. This chain connects TRBV5-6 to TRBJ2-2; D is possibly TRBD2 (5 bases). V gave up 1 base and J gave up 6 bases, with 16 bases separating them. CDR1 is SGHDT, CDR2 YYEEEE, per germline. This CDR3 has 16 residues.